What follows is one T cell receptor (beta chain) and its context. Its antigen is currently unknown. This record comes from a study of cytomegalovirus exposure and HLA in healthy donors. Regarding the study as a whole: Presence/absence results assume similar sequencing depth per donor, which may not hold. Associated with HLA alleles at 0.05 false discovery rate in a later analysis were around 17,000 TCR beta sequences.

Amplification used 60 Vbeta primers and 13 Jbeta primers. Profiling relied on immunoSEQ multiplex PCR, and the TCRdb table lists in-frame clones only, not all of them. The sample includes about 82,000 clones, 74% of them seen just once. Sequencing was performed on PBMCs. The origin of this receptor is a man under 40 in good health and CMV-seropositive.

The CDR3 DNA follows: TGTGCCAGTAGTGCCCTTTATTCCGGGGGGAATGAAAAACTGTTTTTT. This gives the protein CASSALYSGGNEKLFF. The genes are TRBV19 and TRBJ1-4; perhaps TRBD1 as D (5 bases). The CDR3 is 16 amino acids. Germline V gene sequence: CDR1 LNHDA, CDR2 SQIVND (reference sequence). V shed 5 bases and J shed 5 bases, with 18 bases lying between them.